Given below is one TCR beta chain in context. Its target is unknown. The record originates from a study of cytomegalovirus exposure and HLA in healthy donors. Turning to the study itself: The same platform was used for the 100 to 150 validation repertoires and the approximately 670 first-cohort repertoires, a later analysis reported.

General study results and limits: Testing in vitro showed a few CMV-associated chains specific for CMV antigens. Within the approximately 110 validation repertoires, first-cohort TCR clusters tended to co-occur, according to a later analysis.

The donors formed part of the 120-subject validation cohort, distinct from the 666-subject first cohort. TCRdb keeps only in-frame clones here, not all; method: immunoSEQ multiplex PCR. The top ten hold roughly an eighth of the sample, which has some 200,000 clones, around 84% seen once. This receptor was taken from a woman in her 30s in good health and CMV-seropositive. Input material: PBMCs.

The DNA for the CDR3 is TGTGCCAGCAGCTCGACCGGACTACAGTATGAAGCTTTCTTT. The encoded protein is CASSSTGLQYEAFF. The J gene is TRBJ1-1, the V gene TRBV5-6, with unresolved D. This CDR3 is 14 amino acids long. V lost 3 bases and J lost 7, with 16 bases in between. Germline CDR1 is SGHDT and CDR2 is YYEEEE. Together with reference TRBV5-6 and TRBJ1-1, the CDR3 gives the full variable domain: DAGVTQSPTHLIKTRGQQVTLRCSPKSGHDTVSWYQQALGQGPQFIFQYYEEEERQRGNFPDRFSGHQFPNYSSELNVNALLLGDSALYLCASSSTGLQYEAFFGQGTRLTVV.